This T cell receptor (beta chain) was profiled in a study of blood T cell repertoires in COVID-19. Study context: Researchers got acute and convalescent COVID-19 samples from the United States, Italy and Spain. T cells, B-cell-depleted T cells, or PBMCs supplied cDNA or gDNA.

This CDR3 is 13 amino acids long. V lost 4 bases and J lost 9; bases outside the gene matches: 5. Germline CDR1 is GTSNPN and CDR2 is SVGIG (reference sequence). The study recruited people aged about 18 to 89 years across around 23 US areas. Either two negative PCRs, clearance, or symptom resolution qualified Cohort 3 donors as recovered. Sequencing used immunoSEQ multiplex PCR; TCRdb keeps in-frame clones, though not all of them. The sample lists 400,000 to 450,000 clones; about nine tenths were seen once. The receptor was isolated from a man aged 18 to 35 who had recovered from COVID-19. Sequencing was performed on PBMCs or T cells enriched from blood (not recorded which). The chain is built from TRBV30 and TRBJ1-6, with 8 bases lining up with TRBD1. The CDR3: CAWTGQEGSPLHF. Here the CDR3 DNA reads TGTGCCTGGACGGGACAGGAGGGTTCACCCCTCCACTTT.